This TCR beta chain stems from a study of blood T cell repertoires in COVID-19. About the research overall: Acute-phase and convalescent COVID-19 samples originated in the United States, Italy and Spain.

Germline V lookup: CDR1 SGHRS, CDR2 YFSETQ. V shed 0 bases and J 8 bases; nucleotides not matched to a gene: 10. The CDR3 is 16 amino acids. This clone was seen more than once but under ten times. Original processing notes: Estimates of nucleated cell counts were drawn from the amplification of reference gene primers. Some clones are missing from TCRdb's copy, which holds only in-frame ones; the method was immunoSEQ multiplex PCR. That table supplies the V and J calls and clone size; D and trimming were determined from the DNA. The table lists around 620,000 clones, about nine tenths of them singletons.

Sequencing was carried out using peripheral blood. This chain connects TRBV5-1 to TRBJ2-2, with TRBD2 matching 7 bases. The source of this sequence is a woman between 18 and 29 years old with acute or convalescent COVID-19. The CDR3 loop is CASSLVRGGVEGELFF. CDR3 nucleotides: TGCGCCAGCAGCTTGGTAAGGGGAGGGGTCGAAGGGGAGCTGTTTTTT.